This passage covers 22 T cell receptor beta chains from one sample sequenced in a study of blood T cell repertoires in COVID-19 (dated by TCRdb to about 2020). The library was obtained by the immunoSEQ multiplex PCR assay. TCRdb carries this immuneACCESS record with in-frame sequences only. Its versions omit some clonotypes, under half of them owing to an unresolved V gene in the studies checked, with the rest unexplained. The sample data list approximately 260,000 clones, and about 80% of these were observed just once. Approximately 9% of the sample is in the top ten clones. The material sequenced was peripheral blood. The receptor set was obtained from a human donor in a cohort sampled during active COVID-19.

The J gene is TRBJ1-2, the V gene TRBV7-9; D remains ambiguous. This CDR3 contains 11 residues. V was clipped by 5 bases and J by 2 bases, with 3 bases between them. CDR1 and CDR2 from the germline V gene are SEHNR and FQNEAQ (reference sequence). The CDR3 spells CASSENYGYTF. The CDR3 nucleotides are TGTGCCAGCAGCGAGAACTATGGCTACACCTTC.

DNA of the CDR3: TGTGCCAGCAGTGGCTGGAGGGGCACCGGGGAGCTGTTTTTT. Protein: CASSGWRGTGELFF. The genes are TRBV9 and TRBJ2-2, with D possibly matching TRBD2 (6 bases). This CDR3 region has 14 residues. The germline V gene encodes CDR1 SGDLS and CDR2 YYNGEE. V gave up 5 bases and J gave up 4 bases, with 12 bases separating them.

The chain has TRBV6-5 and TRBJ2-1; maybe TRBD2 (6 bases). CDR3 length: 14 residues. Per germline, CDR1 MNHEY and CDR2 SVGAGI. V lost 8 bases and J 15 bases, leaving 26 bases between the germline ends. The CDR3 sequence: CASGSLAALSVRFF. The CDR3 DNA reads TGTGCCAGCGGTTCGTTAGCGGCCCTCTCAGTGCGGTTCTTC.

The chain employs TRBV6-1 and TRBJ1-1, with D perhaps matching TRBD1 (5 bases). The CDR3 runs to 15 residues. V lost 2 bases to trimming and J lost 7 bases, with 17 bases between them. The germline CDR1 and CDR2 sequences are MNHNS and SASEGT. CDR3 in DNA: TGTGCCAGCAGTGAACGGGTGGCGGGGCGCGTTGAAGCTTTCTTT. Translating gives CASSERVAGRVEAFF.

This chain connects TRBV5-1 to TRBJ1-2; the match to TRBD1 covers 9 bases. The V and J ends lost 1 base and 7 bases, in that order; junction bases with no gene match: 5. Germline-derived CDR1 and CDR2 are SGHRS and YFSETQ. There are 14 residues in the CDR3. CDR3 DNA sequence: TGCGCCAGCAGCTTGATCGGACAGGGGTTTGGCTACACCTTC. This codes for CASSLIGQGFGYTF.

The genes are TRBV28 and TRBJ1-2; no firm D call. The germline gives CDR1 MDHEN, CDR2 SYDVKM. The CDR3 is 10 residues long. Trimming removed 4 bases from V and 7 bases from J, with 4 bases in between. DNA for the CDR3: TGTGCCAGCAGTTACGGTGGCTACACCTTC. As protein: CASSYGGYTF.

In DNA form, the CDR3 reads TGTGCCAGTCGGGGGAGGGGCGGGCCTTCGGACGAGCAGTACTTC. Protein sequence: CASRGRGGPSDEQYF. The chain couples TRBV3-1 (or the pseudogene TRBV3-2) to TRBJ2-7, with 7 positions matching TRBD2. Trimming took 9 bases from V and 5 from J; bases not matched to a gene: 16. Germline values: CDR1 LGHDT, CDR2 YNNKEL (reference sequence). The CDR3 has 15 amino acids.

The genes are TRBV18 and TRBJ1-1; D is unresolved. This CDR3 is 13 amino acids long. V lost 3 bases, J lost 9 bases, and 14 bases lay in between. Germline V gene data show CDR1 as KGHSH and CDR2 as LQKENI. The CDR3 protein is CASSPGGRPKAFF. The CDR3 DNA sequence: TGTGCCAGCTCACCGGGAGGGCGGCCCAAAGCTTTCTTT.

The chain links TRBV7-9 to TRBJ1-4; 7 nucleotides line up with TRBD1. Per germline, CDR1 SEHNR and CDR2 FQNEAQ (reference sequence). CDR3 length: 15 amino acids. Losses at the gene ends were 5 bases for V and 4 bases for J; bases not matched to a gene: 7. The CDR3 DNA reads TGTGCCAGCAGCGCCCGACAGGGCCTTAATGAAAAACTGTTTTTT. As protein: CASSARQGLNEKLFF.

The CDR3 region is CSVDDRALNYGYTF. In DNA form, the CDR3 reads TGCAGCGTTGACGACAGGGCCCTTAACTATGGCTACACCTTC. The chain links TRBV29-1 to TRBJ1-2; 7 nucleotides match TRBD1. The germline CDR1 and CDR2 sequences are SQVTM and ANQGSEA. Trimming cost V 3 bases and J 1 base; bases outside gene matches: 5. The CDR3 is 14 amino acids. The entire variable domain, with the rest obtained from reference TRBV29-1 and TRBJ1-2, is as follows: SAVISQKPSRDICQRGTSLTIQCQVDSQVTMMFWYRQQPGQSLTLIATANQGSEATYESGFVIDKFPISRPNLTFSTLTVSNMSPEDSSIYLCSVDDRALNYGYTFGSGTRLTVV.

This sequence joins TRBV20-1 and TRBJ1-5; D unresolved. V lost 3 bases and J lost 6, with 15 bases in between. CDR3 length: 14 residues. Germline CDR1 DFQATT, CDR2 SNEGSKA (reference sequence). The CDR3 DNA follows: TGCAGTGCTAGTGAGACCCGGCCGGGTCAGCCCCAGCATTTT. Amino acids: CSASETRPGQPQHF.

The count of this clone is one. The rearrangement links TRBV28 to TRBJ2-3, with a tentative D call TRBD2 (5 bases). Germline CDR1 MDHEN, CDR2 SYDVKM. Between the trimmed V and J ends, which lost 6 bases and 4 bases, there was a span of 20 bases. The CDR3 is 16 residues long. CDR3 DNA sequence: TGTGCCAGCAGATCCCCCGCCAGCGGTATAGCAGATACGCAGTATTTT. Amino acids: CASRSPASGIADTQYF.

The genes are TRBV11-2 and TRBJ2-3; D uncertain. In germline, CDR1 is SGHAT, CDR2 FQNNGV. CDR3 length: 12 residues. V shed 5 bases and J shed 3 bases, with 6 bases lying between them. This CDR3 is CASSLYTDTQYF. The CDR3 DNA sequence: TGTGCCAGCAGCCTCTATACAGATACGCAGTATTTT.

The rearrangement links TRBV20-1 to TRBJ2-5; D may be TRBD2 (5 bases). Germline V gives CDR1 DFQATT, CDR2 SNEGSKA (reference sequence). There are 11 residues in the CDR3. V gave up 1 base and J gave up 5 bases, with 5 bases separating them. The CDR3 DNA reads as TGCAGTGCTAGAGGGGAGGAGACCCAGTACTTC. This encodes CSARGEETQYF.

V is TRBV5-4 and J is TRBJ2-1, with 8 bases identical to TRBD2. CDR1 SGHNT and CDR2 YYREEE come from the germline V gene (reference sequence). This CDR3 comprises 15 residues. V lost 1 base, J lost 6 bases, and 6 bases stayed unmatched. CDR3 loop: CASSLRLGGANEQFF. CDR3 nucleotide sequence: TGTGCCAGCAGCTTGCGTCTCGGGGGGGCCAATGAGCAGTTCTTC.

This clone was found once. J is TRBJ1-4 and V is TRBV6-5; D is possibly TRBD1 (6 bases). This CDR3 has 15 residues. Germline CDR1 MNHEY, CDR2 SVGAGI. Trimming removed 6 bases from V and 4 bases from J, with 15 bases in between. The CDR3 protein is CASRAGDTNNEKLFF. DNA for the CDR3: TGTGCCAGCAGGGCAGGGGATACGAATAATGAAAAACTGTTTTTT.

This CDR3 reads CASSPSGLPTDTQYF. The CDR3 coding sequence is TGTGCCAGCTCACCATCCGGACTACCCACAGATACGCAGTATTTT. The chain joins TRBV18 to TRBJ2-3; perhaps TRBD2 as D (6 bases). From germline, CDR1 is KGHSH and CDR2 LQKENI. This CDR3 has 15 residues. V dropped 2 bases and J dropped 2 bases, with 11 bases sitting between them. Full variable domain (missing parts from reference TRBV18 and TRBJ2-3): NAGVMQNPRHLVRRRGQEARLRCSPMKGHSHVYWYRQLPEEGLKFMVYLQKENIIDESGMPKERFSAEFPKEGPSILRIQQVVRGDSAAYFCASSPSGLPTDTQYFGPGTRLTVL.

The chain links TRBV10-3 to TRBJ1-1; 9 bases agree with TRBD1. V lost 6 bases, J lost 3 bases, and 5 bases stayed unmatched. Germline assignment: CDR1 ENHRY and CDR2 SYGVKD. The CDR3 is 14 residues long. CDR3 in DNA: TGTGCCATCAGGACACAGGGGGCGCACACTGAAGCTTTCTTT. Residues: CAIRTQGAHTEAFF.

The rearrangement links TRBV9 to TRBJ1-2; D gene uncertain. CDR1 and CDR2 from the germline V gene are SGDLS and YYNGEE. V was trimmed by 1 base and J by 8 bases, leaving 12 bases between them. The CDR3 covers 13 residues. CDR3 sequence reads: CASSVTGVGGYTF. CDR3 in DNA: TGTGCCAGCAGCGTAACCGGGGTTGGGGGCTACACCTTC. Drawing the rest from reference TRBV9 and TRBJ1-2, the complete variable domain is DSGVTQTPKHLITATGQRVTLRCSPRSGDLSVYWYQQSLDQGLQFLIQYYNGEERAKGNILERFSAQQFPDLHSELNLSSLELGDSALYFCASSVTGVGGYTFGSGTRLTVV.

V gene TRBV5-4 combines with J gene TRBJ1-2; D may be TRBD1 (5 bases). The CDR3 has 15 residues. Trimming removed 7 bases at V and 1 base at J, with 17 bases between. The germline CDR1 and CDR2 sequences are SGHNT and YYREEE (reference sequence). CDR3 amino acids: CASSVRGGFNYGYTF. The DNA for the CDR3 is TGTGCCAGCTCTGTTCGGGGGGGATTTAACTATGGCTACACCTTC.

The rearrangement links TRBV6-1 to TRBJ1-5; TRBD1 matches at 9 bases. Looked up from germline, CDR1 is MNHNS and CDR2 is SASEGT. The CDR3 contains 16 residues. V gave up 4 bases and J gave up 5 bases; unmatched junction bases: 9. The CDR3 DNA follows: TGTGCCAGCAGTGGAACAGGGGGCTGGTGGCATCAGCCCCAGCATTTT. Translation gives CASSGTGGWWHQPQHF.

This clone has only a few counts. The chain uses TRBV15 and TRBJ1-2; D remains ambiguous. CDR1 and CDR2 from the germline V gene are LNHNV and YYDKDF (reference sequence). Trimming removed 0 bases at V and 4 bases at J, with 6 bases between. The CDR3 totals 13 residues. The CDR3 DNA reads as TGTGCCACCAGCAGAGATCAAGCCTATGGCTACACCTTC. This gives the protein CATSRDQAYGYTF.